This paragraph reports one T cell receptor (beta chain). The sample comes from a study of T cells in Graves' hyperthyroidism and ophthalmopathy. TCR beta CDR3 sequences were amplified from RNA transcripts. Carried out on the TCR CDR3, a first-round RT-PCR used the HTBI primer set. One entry per CDR3 protein results from TCRdb running MiXCR on the multiplex PCR reads. The sample carries around 620,000 distinct CDR3 sequences, around 14% recorded once. Trimming removed 5 bases at V and 7 bases at J, with 14 bases between. Germline values: CDR1 MRHNA, CDR2 SNTAGT. CDR3 size: 13 residues. The J gene is TRBJ2-5, the V gene TRBV6-4; the D is unclear. Sequenced material: blood. This clonotype was obtained from a woman younger than 35 with Graves' ophthalmopathy. In DNA form, the CDR3 reads TGTGCCAGCAGTTACAGTTACGTAGGGACCCAGTACTTC. Translated: CASSYSYVGTQYF.